This note documents a single TCR beta chain sequence. This clonotype has at least ten counts. Its antigen has not been determined. Per-base qualities were not stored, and no clone one base away is much larger. The sample belongs to a study of neurological immune-mediated disorders (dated by TCRdb to 2018 to 2020). Regarding the research as a whole: Peripheral blood TCR-beta repertoires from HTLV-I-associated myelopathy (HAM/TSP) patients, multiple sclerosis patients and healthy controls were compared by UMI-based sequencing. The cohort included roughly 71 subjects: some 15 with HAM/TSP, approximately 35 with multiple sclerosis, and approximately 20 healthy controls. Alongside PBMC samples, the set of some 98 TCR-beta libraries contained longitudinal samples, technical triplicates, and paired CD4+ and CD8+ T-cell subsets that had been sorted. Overall study results and their limits: TCR clonal expansion was highest in HAM/TSP patients and lowest in MS patients, with MS patients falling below even healthy controls. Expanded clones from different subjects shared no identical CDR3 amino acid sequences, which suggests that TCR-beta repertoires were private in all groups.

The healthy controls were volunteers from blood banks in Maryland, USA. Libraries from unsorted PBMCs were made from 2 million PBMCs kept in RNAlater at -80 degrees C until RNA extraction. Peripheral blood was subjected to Ficoll-Hypaque density gradient centrifugation to isolate PBMCs, which were then cryopreserved in liquid nitrogen. CDR1 and CDR2 are read off the germline V gene (reference sequence) as MNHEY and SMNVEV. The CDR3 numbers 13 residues from cysteine through phenylalanine. The kept DNA is CDR3 alone, 39 bases in frame from the first base. At the junction V is shortened by 5 bases and J by 1 base, with 8 bases in between. To synthesize cDNA, template-switch 5'RACE was performed with a primer carrying a 10-nucleotide random unique molecular identifier so that each TCR transcript was tagged. Every sequencing run yielded over 190 million TCR-beta sequences covering 15-18 subjects. The RNeasy kit was used to extract total RNA. Using the KAPA Real-time Library Amplification kit, TCR-beta VDJ regions were amplified with primers for the TCR constant region and the 5'RACE anchor. Sample indexes and Illumina adaptors were added in a first PCR, after which library yield was increased in a second PCR. After Ampure bead purification, the TCR product of roughly 650 bp was size-selected on a 2% E-gel SizeSelection system. Before pooling, library quality was assessed on a Bioanalyzer, concentration was determined with Qubit, and library quantification was performed with the Kapa Library Quantification kit. Paired-end 2 x 150 bp sequencing of the libraries was performed on an Illumina HiSeq 2500. To increase sequence diversity, roughly 25-31% phiX was spiked into each library pool. As for the original processing: The UMI-based MiGEC pipeline processed quality-filtered reads and removed over 75% of raw TCR sequences during error correction. VDJ genes were aligned to IMGT germline references, and each clonotype was defined by a unique CDR3 amino acid sequence together with V-J genes. Clonal expansion, Shannon diversity and CDR3 relatedness were evaluated with VDJtools (CalcPairwiseDistances, ClusterSamples), while phylogenetic trees were built in CLCbio workbench. A clone was classed as expanded if it had 8 or more unique UMIs, a cutoff based on coefficient-of-variation modelling across technical triplicates. In-frame beta chains were kept once TCRdb had trimmed the public reads at Q25 with fastp and called clones with MiXCR. CDR3 protein sequences are deduplicated, and each keeps its most common genes and DNA. Here the V and J calls rest on TCRdb's processing, not on the authors' analysis. This sample has around 80,000 distinct CDR3 sequences in its table, and 10% of those were observed once. The top ten clonotypes cover 1.8% of the sample.

The TCR originated in a man aged 35 to 55 in good health. The V gene is TRBV27 and the J gene is TRBJ1-1; matching of 6 bases hints at TRBD1 as the D gene. Material: PBMCs. Read as DNA, the sequence is TGTGCCAGCAGTATACAGGGGAACACTGAAGCTTTCTTT. Its amino acids are CASSIQGNTEAFF.